One and the same sample provided the 20 T cell receptor beta chains below, sequenced in a study of beta chain features in type 1 diabetes. All of the isolated RNA was reverse transcribed, so expressed TCRB transcripts were sequenced. Libraries were prepared by immunoSEQ multiplex PCR; TCRdb keeps only in-frame clonotypes and omits some of them. This table has some 900,000 clones, roughly a sixth appearing once. Source material: naive CD4+ T cells from blood. Receptors were obtained from a young woman in good health.

This clone was seen only a few times. The genes are TRBV5-1 and TRBJ2-1; D ambiguous. CDR3 length equals 14 residues. Germline V CDR1 and CDR2: SGHRS, YFSETQ. V lost 0 bases and J lost 5, with 9 bases in between. The CDR3 sequence is CASSLAWSDNEQFF. In DNA, the CDR3 is TGCGCCAGCAGCTTGGCCTGGTCGGACAATGAGCAGTTCTTC.

This chain connects TRBV28 to TRBJ1-5; a weak D match, TRBD1 (6 bases). V dropped 1 base and J dropped 5 bases, with 9 bases sitting between them. The CDR3 contains 14 residues. Germline lookup yields CDR1 MDHEN and CDR2 SYDVKM. The CDR3 nucleotides read TGTGCCAGCAGTTTATCGACAGGCCATCAGCCCCAGCATTTT. Translating it yields CASSLSTGHQPQHF.

In its sample, this clone was seen a few times. The rearrangement joins TRBV5-1 to TRBJ2-5; 15 nucleotides align to TRBD2. CDR1 is SGHRS, CDR2 YFSETQ, per germline. The CDR3 has 18 amino acids. Trimming at V came to 5 bases and at J to 5 bases, leaving 13 bases not matched to a gene. CDR3 DNA sequence: TGCGCCAGCAGGACCGGACTAGCGGGAGGGCCGCGGGAGGAGACCCAGTACTTC. This gives the protein CASRTGLAGGPREETQYF.

This clone was observed a few times. The gene calls are TRBV9 and TRBJ2-1, with D unclear. The CDR3 is 11 residues long. V dropped 3 bases and J dropped 8 bases, with 6 bases sitting between them. CDR1 SGDLS and CDR2 YYNGEE come from the germline V gene. For the CDR3, the DNA is TGTGCCAGCAGCGCATTCGATGAGCAGTTCTTC. Its translation is CASSAFDEQFF.

The V gene is TRBV28, the J gene TRBJ2-6, with a weak D call TRBD2 (6 bases). V was cut by 7 bases and J by 2 bases, with 12 bases left in between. Per the germline V gene, CDR1 is MDHEN and CDR2 is SYDVKM. This CDR3 comprises 15 residues. Here the CDR3 DNA reads TGTGCCAGCATATCATCGGGAGCTGGGGCCAACGTCCTGACTTTC. It encodes CASISSGAGANVLTF.

This clone has more than one count but fewer than ten. Here the CDR3 DNA reads TGTGCCAGCAGCGTGACAGCTTACAATGAGCAGTTCTTC. Its translation: CASSVTAYNEQFF. V and J are TRBV9 and TRBJ2-1; possible D gene TRBD1, 5 bases. The germline V gene encodes CDR1 SGDLS and CDR2 YYNGEE. V lost 2 bases, J lost 4 bases, and 7 bases lay in between. The CDR3 runs 13 residues.

The V call is TRBV6-1, the J call TRBJ2-5; 7 bases match TRBD1. V lost 4 bases to trimming and J lost 4 bases; unmatched junction nucleotides: 0. The CDR3 runs 12 residues. Germline assignment: CDR1 MNHNS and CDR2 SASEGT. CDR3 in amino acids: CASSAGGETQYF. For the CDR3, the DNA is TGTGCCAGCAGTGCAGGGGGAGAGACCCAGTACTTC.

V usage is TRBV11-2 and J usage is TRBJ2-5; possible D gene TRBD1, 5 bases. V was clipped by 0 bases and J by 0 bases, with 8 bases between them. This CDR3 spans 15 amino acids. CDR1 SGHAT and CDR2 FQNNGV come from the germline V gene. The CDR3 region is CASSLEQGYQETQYF. The CDR3 DNA reads TGTGCCAGCAGCTTAGAGCAGGGTTACCAAGAGACCCAGTACTTC.

The rearrangement joins TRBV27 to TRBJ2-3; a weak D match, TRBD1 (6 bases). V was cut by 6 bases and J by 4 bases, with 23 bases left in between. The CDR3 length is 17 residues. Germline loops: CDR1 MNHEY, CDR2 SMNVEV (reference sequence). The CDR3 DNA reads as TGTGCCAGCAGCCTTGGCCCCCAGGGGATGATTTCAGATACGCAGTATTTT. As protein: CASSLGPQGMISDTQYF.

This clone was counted only a few times. This rearrangement joins TRBV25-1 to TRBJ2-5, with D possibly matching TRBD1 (6 bases). The DNA end favors TRBJ2-7, so the J call may be wrong. The V gene's germline CDR1 is MGHDK and CDR2 SYGVNS. The CDR3 is made up of 13 amino acids. The CDR3 is CASSIRDTHEQYF. The CDR3 region has the DNA TGTGCCAGCAGTATCCGGGACACCCACGAGCAGTACTTC.

This clone was picked up a small number of times. Different DNA sequences within this sample yield the same CDR3. The chain links TRBV5-1 to TRBJ2-5; 13 bases map to TRBD2. V lost 4 bases and J lost 1; bases outside the gene matches: 4. This CDR3 contains 16 residues. Germline CDR1 is SGHRS and CDR2 is YFSETQ. CDR3 nucleotides: TGCGCCAGCAGCCTCGGGACTAGCGGGGCCCAAGAGACCCAGTACTTC. This translates into CASSLGTSGAQETQYF. The whole variable domain, filled in from reference TRBV5-1 and TRBJ2-5, reads KAGVTQTPRYLIKTRGQQVTLSCSPISGHRSVSWYQQTPGQGLQFLFEYFSETQRNKGNFPGRFSGRQFSNSRSEMNVSTLELGDSALYLCASSLGTSGAQETQYFGPGTRLLVL.

The chain carries TRBV5-6 and TRBJ1-5; 7 bases agree with TRBD1. Germline lookup yields CDR1 SGHDT and CDR2 YYEEEE. The CDR3 covers 17 residues. The J segment lost 2 bases and the V segment lost 3 bases, leaving 11 bases of the junction unmatched. CDR3 loop: CASSSVLDRARNQPQHF. As DNA, the CDR3 is TGTGCCAGCAGCTCAGTCCTTGACAGGGCCCGCAATCAGCCCCAGCATTTT.

The chain recombines TRBV5-6 with TRBJ2-7, with TRBD1 identical over 10 bases. The junction had 8 bases not matched to a gene; V was cut back by 0 bases and J by 5 bases. The CDR3 spans 16 residues. Germline CDR1 is SGHDT and CDR2 is YYEEEE. The CDR3 protein is CASSLALGTGVNEQYF. The CDR3 DNA reads as TGTGCCAGCAGCTTGGCTCTCGGGACAGGGGTGAACGAGCAGTACTTC.

This clone has a handful of counts. V usage is TRBV28 and J usage is TRBJ2-7; D may be TRBD1 (5 bases). The V and J ends lost 6 bases and 1 base respectively, with 22 bases between them. The CDR3 length is 17 residues. Germline CDR1 reads MDHEN; CDR2 reads SYDVKM. The CDR3 region has the DNA TGTGCCAGCAGCTCACGCCCTGGGGCCAGAGTATCCTACGAGCAGTACTTC. Its protein product is CASSSRPGARVSYEQYF. The full variable domain, rest sourced from reference TRBV28 and TRBJ2-7, is DVKVTQSSRYLVKRTGEKVFLECVQDMDHENMFWYRQDPGLGLRLIYFSYDVKMKEKGDIPEGYSVSREKKERFSLILESASTNQTSMYLCASSSRPGARVSYEQYFGPGTRLTVT.

Only a few counts were recorded for this clone. The chain employs TRBV7-6 and TRBJ1-2, with D perhaps TRBD1 (5 bases). CDR3 length: 13 residues. Germline assignment: CDR1 SGHVS and CDR2 FNYEAQ. Trimming stripped 8 bases from V and 0 bases from J, with 10 bases between. In nucleotides, the CDR3 is TGTGCCAGCGCGGGGCAGACTAACTATGGCTACACCTTC. Translated: CASAGQTNYGYTF.

CDR3 bases: TGCGCCAGCAGCTGGGGGACAGGGGAAGAGACCCAGTACTTC. This sequence encodes CASSWGTGEETQYF. The chain has TRBV5-1 and TRBJ2-5, with 10 bases that match TRBD1. V shed 3 bases and J 3 bases; nucleotides not matched to a gene: 2. The CDR3 length is 14 residues. Germline CDR1 and CDR2: SGHRS and YFSETQ.

This clone was counted only a few times. V gene TRBV4-3 combines with J gene TRBJ2-7, with 8 positions matching TRBD2. Germline loops: CDR1 LGHNA, CDR2 YSLEER. With 1 base clipped from V and 5 bases from J, the junction kept 7 bases outside the gene matches. The CDR3 is 15 residues long. The CDR3: CASSQGERELDEQYF. The CDR3 coding sequence is TGCGCCAGCAGCCAAGGCGAGCGGGAGTTGGACGAGCAGTACTTC.

This clone was counted a few times. The rearrangement links TRBV6-5 to TRBJ2-1; 7 bases align to TRBD2. Trimming cost V 5 bases and J 0 bases; bases outside gene matches: 4. In germline, CDR1 is MNHEY, CDR2 SVGAGI. The CDR3 runs 15 residues. This CDR3 is CASSQTSDSYNEQFF. The CDR3 bases are TGTGCCAGCAGTCAAACTAGCGACTCCTACAATGAGCAGTTCTTC.

This clone has at least ten counts. The chain carries TRBV14 and TRBJ2-1, with 9 bases identical to TRBD2. The CDR3 runs 15 residues. Germline CDR1 reads SGHDN; CDR2 reads FVKESK. The V segment lost 4 bases and the J segment 7 bases; nucleotides outside the gene matches: 8. Written as DNA, the CDR3 is TGTGCCAGCAGCCGAGCGTTAGCGGGAGTTAATGAGCAGTTCTTC. This gives the protein CASSRALAGVNEQFF. The complete variable domain, with remaining parts taken from reference TRBV14 and TRBJ2-1, reads EAGVTQFPSHSVIEKGQTVTLRCDPISGHDNLYWYRRVMGKEIKFLLHFVKESKQDESGMPNNRFLAERTGGTYSTLKVQPAELEDSGVYFCASSRALAGVNEQFFGPGTRLTVL.

This clone appeared a few times. The rearrangement joins TRBV18 to TRBJ2-7; D is perhaps TRBD2 (6 bases). The V and J ends lost 1 base and 9 bases respectively, with 13 bases between them. The germline gives CDR1 KGHSH, CDR2 LQKENI. The CDR3 is made up of 13 amino acids. This CDR3 is CASSPQEGGVQYF. DNA of the CDR3: TGTGCCAGCTCACCACAGGAGGGTGGGGTGCAGTACTTC. Together with reference TRBV18 and TRBJ2-7, the CDR3 gives the full variable domain: NAGVMQNPRHLVRRRGQEARLRCSPMKGHSHVYWYRQLPEEGLKFMVYLQKENIIDESGMPKERFSAEFPKEGPSILRIQQVVRGDSAAYFCASSPQEGGVQYFGPGTRLTVT.